Described below is a single TCR beta chain sequence and its context. Antigen unknown. The sample originates from a study of CXCR3-negative and CXCR3-positive naive CD8 T cells. Whole-study findings and limits: Within a donor, both naive subsets shared TRBV-TRBJ usage, unlike memory cells.

This CDR3 spans 14 amino acids. CDR1 SNHLY and CDR2 FYNNEI come from the germline V gene. All CD8+ T cell subsets were sorted in triplicate at fewer than 350,000 cells each. Through 5' RACE with UMI labels, the TRB cDNA libraries were prepared. Following a re-call of the 5' RACE reads, TCRdb has one entry per CDR3 protein and lacks DNA. This table holds around 140,000 distinct CDR3 sequences. The clonotype originates from a human donor in good health. Some clones in this sample may be carry-over from other donors' samples. V and J are TRBV2 and TRBJ2-7; TCRdb picks TRBD2, but there is no DNA to check that call. Sequencing was performed on naive CXCR3- CD8+ T cells from blood. This sample's subset: CD45RO-CCR7+CD27+CD95- naive CD8+ T cells lacking CXCR3 (TNR3-). This CDR3 is CASQGTSGSYEQYF.